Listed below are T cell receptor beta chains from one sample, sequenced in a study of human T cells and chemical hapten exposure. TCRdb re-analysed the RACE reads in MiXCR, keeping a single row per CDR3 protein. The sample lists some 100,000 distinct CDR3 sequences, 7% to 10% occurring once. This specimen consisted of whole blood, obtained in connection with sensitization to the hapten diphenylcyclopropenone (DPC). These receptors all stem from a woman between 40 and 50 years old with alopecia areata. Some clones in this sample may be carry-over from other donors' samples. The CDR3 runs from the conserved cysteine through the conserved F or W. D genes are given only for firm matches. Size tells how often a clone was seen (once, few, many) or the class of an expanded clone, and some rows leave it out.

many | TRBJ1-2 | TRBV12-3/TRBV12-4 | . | TGTGCCAGCAGTTTCGGGGCGCCGGGCTATGGCTACACCTTC | CASSFGAPGYGYTF
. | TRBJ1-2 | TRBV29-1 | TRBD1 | TGCAGCGTGGGACAGGGACGTTCTGGCTACACCTTC | CSVGQGRSGYTF
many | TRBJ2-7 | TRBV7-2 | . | TGTGCCAGCAACGAGCGCGGGCCCAGCTCCTACGAGCAGTACTTC | CASNERGPSSYEQYF
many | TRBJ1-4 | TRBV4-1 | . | TGCGCCAGCAGCCAAGGTTCGACAGTTGGGAATGAAAAACTGTTTTTT | CASSQGSTVGNEKLFF
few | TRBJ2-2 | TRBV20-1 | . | TGCAGTGCTCTCAGCGGAACTACCGGGGAGCTGTTTTTT | CSALSGTTGELFF
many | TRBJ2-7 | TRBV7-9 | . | TGTGCCAGCAGCTCCGGTCCCCCGCCTGCCTACGAGCAGTACTTC | CASSSGPPPAYEQYF
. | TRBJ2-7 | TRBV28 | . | TGTGCCAGCAGTTTACAGGGCCCCTACGAGCAGTACTTC | CASSLQGPYEQYF
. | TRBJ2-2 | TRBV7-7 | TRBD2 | TGTGCTAGCACCCGCGGGGGGCGCACCGGGGAGCTGTTTTTT | CASTRGGRTGELFF
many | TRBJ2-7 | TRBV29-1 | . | TGCAGCGCTCAACCCGGGAAGGGCACCTACGAGCAGTACTTC | CSAQPGKGTYEQYF
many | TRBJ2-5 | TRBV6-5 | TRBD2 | TGTGCCAGCAGGCTGGATGGAGCGGGAGGTACAGAGACCCAGTACTTC | CASRLDGAGGTETQYF
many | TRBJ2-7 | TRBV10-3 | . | TGTTCGTCTACCGGCAGCTCCTACGAGCAGTACTTC | CSSTGSSYEQYF
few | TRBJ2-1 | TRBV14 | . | TGTGCCAGCAGCCAACGGGACTCCCGGCCGTTCTTC | CASSQRDSRPFF
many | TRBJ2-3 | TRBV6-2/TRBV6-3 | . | TGTGCCAGCACCCCGGCAGGGGGGGTTCGAGATACGCAGTATTTT | CASTPAGGVRDTQYF
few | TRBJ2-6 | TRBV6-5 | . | TGTGCCAGCAGCCAAGCGGCCGTCCCTGGGGCCAACGTCCTGACTTTC | CASSQAAVPGANVLTF
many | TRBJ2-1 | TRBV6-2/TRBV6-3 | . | TGTGCCAGCAGTTACTCGGGCGGGGCCGGACTACAGGAGCAGTTCTTC | CASSYSGGAGLQEQFF
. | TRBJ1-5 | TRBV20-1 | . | TGCAGTGCTAGAGACAGGGCGTATAGCAATCAGCCCCAGCATTTT | CSARDRAYSNQPQHF
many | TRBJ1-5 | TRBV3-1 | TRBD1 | TGTGCCAGCAGCCAAGATGGGACAGGGAGGAATCAGCCCCAGCATTTT | CASSQDGTGRNQPQHF
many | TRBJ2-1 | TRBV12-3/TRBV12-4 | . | TGTGCCAGCAGCCAGGAGGGCTACAATGAGCAGTTCTTC | CASSQEGYNEQFF